Following are 27 T cell receptor beta chains from one sample sequenced in a study of cytomegalovirus exposure and HLA in healthy donors (dated by TCRdb to the late 2010s). Library preparation employed the immunoSEQ multiplex PCR assay. The multiplex PCR relied on a mix of 60 forward primers for TCR Vbeta segments and 13 reverse primers for TCR Jbeta segments. The clones in this table, taken by TCRdb from immuneACCESS, are in-frame only. Not every clone is retained; where verified, under half of the shortfall comes from an unresolved V gene, and the cause of the rest is unknown. In this sample the table shows around 200,000 clones, about three quarters of which occur a single time. Approximately 2.6% of the sample goes to the ten largest clones. Sequencing was done on a sample of PBMCs. All receptors come from a woman aged 55-75 years in good health and CMV-seropositive.

The genes are TRBV5-8 and TRBJ2-7; D uncertain. This CDR3 has 13 residues. Germline CDR1 SGHTS, CDR2 YDEGEE. Deletions cut 4 bases from V and 3 bases from J, with 11 bases between. CDR3 loop: CASSVRQVYEQYF. The CDR3 DNA sequence: TGTGCCAGCAGCGTCAGGCAAGTCTACGAGCAGTACTTC.

This rearrangement joins TRBV6-6 to TRBJ2-2; 8 nucleotides match TRBD1. Germline V lookup: CDR1 MNHNY, CDR2 SVGAGI (reference sequence). The trim removed 5 bases at V and 7 bases at J, leaving 3 bases unmatched. The CDR3 has 13 residues. The chain's CDR3 is CASSQGAGGELFF. In DNA form, the CDR3 reads TGTGCCAGCAGTCAGGGGGCCGGCGGGGAGCTGTTTTTT.

In regard to this clone: One junction end disagrees with the germline gene, perhaps due to a read error. The genes are TRBV4-1 and TRBJ2-2; 9 nucleotides match TRBD1. Germline V gene lookup returns CDR1 MGHRA and CDR2 YSYEKL. The CDR3 runs 15 residues. In DNA, the CDR3 is TGCGCCAGCACCACAGGGGGCAGGGGCACCGGGGGGCTGTTTTTT. This gives the protein CASTTGGRGTGGLFF.

This clone was found a few times. This chain joins TRBV15 and TRBJ2-7; maybe TRBD1 (6 bases). The germline CDR1 and CDR2 sequences are LNHNV and YYDKDF (reference sequence). The CDR3 consists of 15 residues. V gave up 0 bases and J gave up 2 bases, with 11 bases separating them. The DNA of the CDR3 is TGTGCCACCAGCAGAGAAAGGGGGAGCCCCTACGAGCAGTACTTC. As protein: CATSRERGSPYEQYF.

This chain joins TRBV5-4 and TRBJ2-5, with 12 bases fitting TRBD2. V gave up 3 bases and J gave up 3 bases; unmatched junction bases: 6. Per the germline V gene, CDR1 is SGHNT and CDR2 is YYREEE (reference sequence). The CDR3 runs to 16 residues. CDR3: CASSSLAGGTKETQYF. In DNA, the CDR3 is TGTGCCAGCAGCTCCCTAGCGGGAGGGACTAAAGAGACCCAGTACTTC.

This sequence joins TRBV30 and TRBJ1-5; unclear D gene. Germline assignment: CDR1 GTSNPN and CDR2 SVGIG (reference sequence). Trimming stripped 5 bases from V and 5 bases from J, with 19 bases between. The length of the CDR3 is 15 residues. The CDR3 protein is CAWGRGRKGDQPQHF. The CDR3 DNA is TGTGCCTGGGGGCGAGGCAGGAAGGGAGATCAGCCCCAGCATTTT. The full variable domain, with the rest looked up from reference TRBV30 and TRBJ1-5, is SQTIHQWPATLVQPVGSPLSLECTVEGTSNPNLYWYRQAAGRGLQLLFYSVGIGQISSEVPQNLSASRPQDRQFILSSKKLLLSDSGFYLCAWGRGRKGDQPQHFGDGTRLSIL.

J is TRBJ1-5 and V is TRBV10-3; possibly TRBD1 for D (6 bases). V was pared by 10 bases and J by 0 bases, with 10 bases between. The CDR3 loop spans 13 amino acids. Germline V gene lookup returns CDR1 ENHRY and CDR2 SYGVKD. CDR3 loop: CATSGDSNQPQHF. The CDR3 DNA sequence: TGTGCCACTTCAGGGGATAGCAATCAGCCCCAGCATTTT.

The CDR3 spells CDQRDRENTGELFF. For the CDR3, the DNA is TGTGACCAACGGGACAGGGAAAACACCGGGGAGCTGTTTTTT. The genes are TRBV6-5 and TRBJ2-2; 9 bases align to TRBD1. The CDR3 consists of 14 residues. Germline CDR1 MNHEY, CDR2 SVGAGI.

V gene TRBV6-4 combines with J gene TRBJ2-1, with TRBD1 matching 11 bases. The CDR3 covers 14 residues. Unmatched junction bases numbered 2, after V lost 4 bases and J lost 6 bases. The germline V gene has CDR1 MRHNA and CDR2 SNTAGT. The CDR3 spells CASSGDRGGNEQFF. The DNA for the CDR3 is TGTGCCAGCAGTGGGGACAGGGGGGGCAATGAGCAGTTCTTC.

The genes are TRBV5-1 and TRBJ2-5, with D maybe TRBD2 (6 bases). TRBJ2-7 matches the DNA end more closely, so the J call is doubtful. This CDR3 has 16 residues. The germline V gene has CDR1 SGHRS and CDR2 YFSETQ. CDR3 in DNA: TGCGCCAGCAGCTTGCGTCTAGCGAGTCTCTCCTACGAGCAGTACTTC. Translation gives CASSLRLASLSYEQYF.

V usage is TRBV4-2 and J usage is TRBJ1-4; unclear D gene. In germline, CDR1 is LGHNA, CDR2 YNFKEQ. The CDR3 spans 14 residues. Trimming stripped 1 base from V and 2 bases from J, with 5 bases between. The CDR3 reads CASSQAPTNEKLFF. Here the CDR3 DNA reads TGTGCCAGCAGCCAAGCCCCTACTAATGAAAAACTGTTTTTT.

This clone was detected a few times. This chain joins TRBV7-2 and TRBJ2-5; 10 bases align to TRBD2. This CDR3 region has 15 residues. With V trimmed by 5 bases and J by 1 base, 4 bases remained unmatched. Per germline, CDR1 SGHTA and CDR2 FQGNSA. The CDR3 bases are TGTGCCAGCAGCCGTAGCGGGGGGACCCAAGAGACCCAGTACTTC. Translating gives CASSRSGGTQETQYF.

The V and J genes are TRBV10-3 and TRBJ1-4; possibly TRBD1 for D (5 bases). The germline CDR1 and CDR2 sequences are ENHRY and SYGVKD. The CDR3 extends over 14 amino acids. Trimming pared 5 bases from V and 0 bases from J, leaving 7 bases between. In DNA form, the CDR3 reads TGTGCCATCAGTAAGACAGCAACTAATGAAAAACTGTTTTTT. Translating it yields CAISKTATNEKLFF.

The J gene is TRBJ2-3, the V gene TRBV11-2, with TRBD2 matching 11 bases. The germline V gene encodes CDR1 SGHAT and CDR2 FQNNGV. Trimming removed 1 base from V and 2 bases from J; junction bases left unmatched: 5. This CDR3 is built from 17 residues. CDR3 in amino acids: CASSLGASGRTTDTQYF. CDR3 DNA sequence: TGTGCCAGCAGCTTAGGGGCTAGCGGGAGGACCACAGATACGCAGTATTTT.

J is TRBJ2-5 and V is TRBV2, with D maybe TRBD2 (5 bases). Germline V gene data show CDR1 as SNHLY and CDR2 as FYNNEI. V lost 3 bases and J lost 2, with 10 bases in between. The CDR3 has 14 amino acids. The CDR3 loop is CASSERAGQETQYF. CDR3 coding DNA: TGTGCCAGCAGTGAGCGTGCGGGTCAAGAGACCCAGTACTTC.

This chain links TRBV5-1 with TRBJ2-1; D is perhaps TRBD2 (6 bases). V dropped 4 bases and J dropped 6 bases, with 11 bases sitting between them. The V gene's germline CDR1 is SGHRS and CDR2 YFSETQ. The CDR3 covers 13 residues. CDR3 residues: CASSLTSGNEQFF. CDR3 DNA: TGCGCCAGCAGCCTGACTAGTGGCAATGAGCAGTTCTTC.

This clone showed up just a few times. Other DNA sequences within the sample encode an identical CDR3. The chain employs TRBV5-8 and TRBJ2-2; D unresolved. V was clipped by 0 bases and J by 5 bases, with 11 bases between them. The CDR3 consists of 15 residues. CDR1 is SGHTS, CDR2 YDEGEE, per germline. CDR3 bases: TGTGCCAGCAGCTTGGGATCCGGCGGTACCGGGGAGCTGTTTTTT. Translating gives CASSLGSGGTGELFF.

The chain couples TRBV4-2 to TRBJ2-7, with D possibly TRBD2 on 7 matching bases. The CDR3 covers 15 residues. The V and J ends lost 3 bases and 5 bases respectively, with 17 bases between them. Germline CDR1 and CDR2: LGHNA and YNFKEQ. Here the CDR3 reads CASSHGGASRDEQYF. The CDR3 DNA follows: TGTGCCAGCAGCCATGGGGGGGCTAGCAGGGACGAGCAGTACTTC.

The chain links TRBV6-5 to TRBJ1-1, with 9 bases aligning to TRBD1. The germline V gene has CDR1 MNHEY and CDR2 SVGAGI. V was pared by 0 bases and J by 4 bases, with 6 bases of the junction left unmatched. The CDR3 runs to 16 residues. CDR3 bases: TGTGCCAGCAGTTACTCCTGGACAGGGGCAGCCACTGAAGCTTTCTTT. Translation: CASSYSWTGAATEAFF.

This sequence joins TRBV11-2 and TRBJ1-5; D gene uncertain. Trimming stripped 1 base from V and 3 bases from J, with 4 bases between. Germline lookup yields CDR1 SGHAT and CDR2 FQNNGV. The CDR3 has 13 residues. Written as DNA, the CDR3 is TGTGCCAGCAGCTTAGGACTCAATCAGCCCCAGCATTTT. This encodes CASSLGLNQPQHF.

This clone was seen once. This rearrangement joins TRBV9 to TRBJ2-2, with TRBD2 matching over 10 bases. V lost 3 bases, J lost 6 bases, and 8 bases stayed unmatched. This CDR3 region has 16 residues. Germline lookup yields CDR1 SGDLS and CDR2 YYNGEE. The CDR3 spells CASSAGLAVSAGELFF. DNA for the CDR3: TGTGCCAGCAGCGCCGGACTAGCGGTTTCTGCCGGGGAGCTGTTTTTT.

The CDR3 sequence: CSVGLATLAKNIQYF. The CDR3, as DNA: TGCAGCGTTGGGTTGGCGACTCTAGCCAAAAACATTCAGTACTTC. The chain is built from TRBV29-1 and TRBJ2-4; no clear D gene. The V and J ends lost 4 bases and 0 bases respectively, with 13 bases between them. Germline loops: CDR1 SQVTM, CDR2 ANQGSEA. This CDR3 contains 15 residues. The variable domain in full, completed from reference TRBV29-1 and TRBJ2-4, reads SAVISQKPSRDICQRGTSLTIQCQVDSQVTMMFWYRQQPGQSLTLIATANQGSEATYESGFVIDKFPISRPNLTFSTLTVSNMSPEDSSIYLCSVGLATLAKNIQYFGAGTRLSVL.

The chain is built from TRBV5-8 and TRBJ2-3; 7 bases map to TRBD2. From germline, CDR1 is SGHTS and CDR2 YDEGEE. This CDR3 contains 17 residues. The ends lost 4 bases at V and 0 bases at J; junction bases unmatched: 11. The CDR3 reads CASSPWRSGDSTDTQYF. DNA for the CDR3: TGTGCCAGCAGCCCCTGGCGAAGCGGGGATAGCACAGATACGCAGTATTTT.

The chain couples TRBV7-2 to TRBJ2-7; a weak D match, TRBD2 (6 bases). The CDR3 spans 14 residues. CDR1 and CDR2 from the germline V gene are SGHTA and FQGNSA. V was clipped by 5 bases and J by 3 bases, with 14 bases between them. The DNA for the CDR3 is TGTGCCAGCAGCCCACGGGACTGGGGCTACGAGCAGTACTTC. Its translation is CASSPRDWGYEQYF.

The chain carries TRBV9 and TRBJ2-7; D perhaps matches TRBD2 (5 bases). Germline V CDR1 and CDR2: SGDLS, YYNGEE. The V end was cut by 0 bases, the J end by 9 bases, with 13 bases between. CDR3 length: 13 amino acids. CDR3 DNA: TGTGCCAGCAGCGTAGACCGGGAAAGTGCGCAGTACTTC. Its translation: CASSVDRESAQYF.

This clone came up once. This chain links TRBV19 with TRBJ2-2; 7 bases fit TRBD1. V lost 6 bases and J lost 2; bases outside the gene matches: 6. Germline CDR1 reads LNHDA; CDR2 reads SQIVND (reference sequence). The CDR3 is 15 residues long. Here the CDR3 DNA reads TGTGCCAGTAGATCGGGACAGAGAAACACCGGGGAGCTGTTTTTT. Protein sequence: CASRSGQRNTGELFF. Combining the CDR3 with reference TRBV19 and TRBJ2-2 gives the whole variable domain DGGITQSPKYLFRKEGQNVTLSCEQNLNHDAMYWYRQDPGQGLRLIYYSQIVNDFQKGDIAEGYSVSREKKESFPLTVTSAQKNPTAFYLCASRSGQRNTGELFFGEGSRLTVL.

The CDR3 DNA sequence: TGTGCCAGCTCACCAGGGGGGTTCGGTAATGAAAAACTGTTTTTT. It codes for CASSPGGFGNEKLFF. The V and J genes are TRBV18 and TRBJ1-4, with TRBD1 as a possible D gene (5 bases). The CDR3 is 15 amino acids. The germline CDR1 and CDR2 sequences are KGHSH and LQKENI. V gave up 2 bases and J gave up 4 bases, with 11 bases separating them.